The present T cell receptor (beta chain) was sequenced within a study of OX40 agonist ivuxolimab in advanced cancers. Study conclusions and caveats: Fewer expanded clones were found on average in CD4+ than in CD8+ T cells. Dose levels from 0.1 to 3.0 mg/kg saw CD4+ and CD8+ blood T cells expand clonally by week 6.

Assay used: immunoSEQ multiplex PCR; TCRdb lists only in-frame clones, some missing. The repertoire holds approximately 72,000 clones, with almost 90% as singletons. A word on this clone: Its cognate antigen is unknown.

This CDR3 is 15 amino acids long. CDR1 is SNHLY and CDR2 is FYNNEI in the germline V gene. The V end was cut by 8 bases, the J end by 3 bases, with 17 bases between. This receptor was taken from an adult with an advanced solid tumor such as melanoma, head and neck, liver or kidney cancer. The sequences come from CD4+ or CD8+ T cells sorted from blood, collected in a trial of the OX40 agonist ivuxolimab. The chain is built from TRBV2 and TRBJ1-5; D remains unclear. The CDR3 region is CASGDDGTNNQPQHF. For the CDR3, the DNA is TGTGCCAGCGGAGACGACGGAACCAACAATCAGCCCCAGCATTTT.